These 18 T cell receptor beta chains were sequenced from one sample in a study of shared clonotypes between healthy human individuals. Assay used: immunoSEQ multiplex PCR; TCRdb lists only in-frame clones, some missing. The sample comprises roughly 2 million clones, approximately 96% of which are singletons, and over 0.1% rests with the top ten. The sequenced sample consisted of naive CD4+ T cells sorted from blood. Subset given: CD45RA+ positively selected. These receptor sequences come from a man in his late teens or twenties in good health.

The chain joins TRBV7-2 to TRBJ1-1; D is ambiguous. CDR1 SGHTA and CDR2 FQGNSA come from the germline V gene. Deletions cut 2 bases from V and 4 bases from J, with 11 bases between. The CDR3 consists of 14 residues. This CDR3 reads CASSLQAKGTEAFF. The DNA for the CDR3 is TGTGCCAGCAGCTTACAGGCGAAGGGCACTGAAGCTTTCTTT.

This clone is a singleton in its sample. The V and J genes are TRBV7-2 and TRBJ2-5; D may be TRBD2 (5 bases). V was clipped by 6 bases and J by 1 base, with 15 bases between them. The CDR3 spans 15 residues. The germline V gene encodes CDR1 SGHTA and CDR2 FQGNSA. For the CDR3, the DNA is TGTGCCAGCAGACCCGGTGGGAGCGGCCAAGAGACCCAGTACTTC. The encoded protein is CASRPGGSGQETQYF.

The CDR3 loop is CASSPRGTGSYEQYF. The DNA for the CDR3 is TGCGCCAGCAGCCCGCGGGGGACAGGTTCCTACGAGCAGTACTTC. The chain carries TRBV5-1 and TRBJ2-7; tentative D call: TRBD1 (8 bases). Germline-derived CDR1 and CDR2 are SGHRS and YFSETQ. The length of the CDR3 is 15 residues. The germline V and J ends were trimmed by 4 bases and 1 base, with 15 bases remaining between them.

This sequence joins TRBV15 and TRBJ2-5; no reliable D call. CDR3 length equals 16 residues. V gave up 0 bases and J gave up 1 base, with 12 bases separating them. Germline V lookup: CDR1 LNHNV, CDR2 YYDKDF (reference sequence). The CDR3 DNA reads TGTGCCACCAGCAGAGAAGGCACAAAGTTCCAAGAGACCCAGTACTTC. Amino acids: CATSREGTKFQETQYF.

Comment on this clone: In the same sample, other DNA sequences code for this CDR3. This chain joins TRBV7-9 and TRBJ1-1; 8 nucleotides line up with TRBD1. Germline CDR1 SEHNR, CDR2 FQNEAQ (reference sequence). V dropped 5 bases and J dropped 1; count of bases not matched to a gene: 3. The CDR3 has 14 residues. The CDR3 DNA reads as TGTGCCAGCAGCCCGGGACAGGCGAACACTGAAGCTTTCTTT. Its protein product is CASSPGQANTEAFF.

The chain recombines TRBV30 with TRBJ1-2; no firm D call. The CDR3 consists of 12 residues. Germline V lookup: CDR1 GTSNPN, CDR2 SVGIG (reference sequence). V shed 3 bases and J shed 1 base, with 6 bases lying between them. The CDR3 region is CAWSYSNYGYTF. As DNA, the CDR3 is TGTGCCTGGAGCTACAGTAACTATGGCTACACCTTC.

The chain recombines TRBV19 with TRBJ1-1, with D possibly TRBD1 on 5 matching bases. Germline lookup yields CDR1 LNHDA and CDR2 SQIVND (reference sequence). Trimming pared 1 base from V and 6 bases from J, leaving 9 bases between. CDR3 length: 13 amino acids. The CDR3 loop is CASSIAPGAEAFF. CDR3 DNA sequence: TGTGCCAGTAGTATAGCTCCGGGGGCTGAAGCTTTCTTT.

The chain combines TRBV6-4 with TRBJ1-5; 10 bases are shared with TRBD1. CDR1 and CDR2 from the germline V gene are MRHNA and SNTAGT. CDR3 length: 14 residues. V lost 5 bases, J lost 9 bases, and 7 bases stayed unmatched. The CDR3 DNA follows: TGTGCCAGCAGTCCGACAGGGGGCGGGTGGCCCCAGCATTTT. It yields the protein CASSPTGGGWPQHF.

This chain's CDR3 is CASSRGQVSPLHF. CDR3 nucleotide sequence: TGTGCCAGCTCACGGGGGCAAGTTTCACCCCTCCACTTT. This chain joins TRBV18 and TRBJ1-6; a possible D gene is TRBD1 (6 bases). Germline lookup yields CDR1 KGHSH and CDR2 LQKENI. The V and J ends lost 4 bases and 9 bases respectively, with 10 bases between them. The CDR3 spans 13 residues.

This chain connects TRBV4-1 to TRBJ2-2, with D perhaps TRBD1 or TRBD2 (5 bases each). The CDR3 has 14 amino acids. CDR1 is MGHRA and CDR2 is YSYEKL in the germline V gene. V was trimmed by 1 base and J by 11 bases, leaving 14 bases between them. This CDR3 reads CASSQVGTKGELFF. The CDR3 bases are TGCGCCAGCAGCCAAGTAGGGACGAAAGGAGAGCTGTTTTTT.

CDR3 sequence reads: CASSLAGTRIDEQFF. The CDR3 coding sequence is TGCGCCAGCAGCTTGGCCGGGACTAGGATCGATGAGCAGTTCTTC. The chain carries TRBV5-1 and TRBJ2-1; 8 nucleotides align to TRBD2. Germline V gene data show CDR1 as SGHRS and CDR2 as YFSETQ. The CDR3 extends over 15 amino acids. V was clipped by 0 bases and J by 8 bases; unmatched bases: 7. Complete variable domain (other parts from reference TRBV5-1 and TRBJ2-1): KAGVTQTPRYLIKTRGQQVTLSCSPISGHRSVSWYQQTPGQGLQFLFEYFSETQRNKGNFPGRFSGRQFSNSRSEMNVSTLELGDSALYLCASSLAGTRIDEQFFGPGTRLTVL.

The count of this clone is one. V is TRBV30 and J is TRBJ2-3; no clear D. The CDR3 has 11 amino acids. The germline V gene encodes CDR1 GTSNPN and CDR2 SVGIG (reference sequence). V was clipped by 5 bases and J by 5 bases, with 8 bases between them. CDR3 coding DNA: TGTGCCTGGTCCCGAGAAGATACGCAGTATTTT. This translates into CAWSREDTQYF.

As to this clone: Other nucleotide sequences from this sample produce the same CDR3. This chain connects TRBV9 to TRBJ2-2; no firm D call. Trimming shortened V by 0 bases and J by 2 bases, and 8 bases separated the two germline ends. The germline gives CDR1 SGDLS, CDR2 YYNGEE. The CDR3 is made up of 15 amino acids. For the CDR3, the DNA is TGTGCCAGCAGCGTAGAGGGAAGTAACACCGGGGAGCTGTTTTTT. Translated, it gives CASSVEGSNTGELFF. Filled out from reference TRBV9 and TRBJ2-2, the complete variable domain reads DSGVTQTPKHLITATGQRVTLRCSPRSGDLSVYWYQQSLDQGLQFLIQYYNGEERAKGNILERFSAQQFPDLHSELNLSSLELGDSALYFCASSVEGSNTGELFFGEGSRLTVL.

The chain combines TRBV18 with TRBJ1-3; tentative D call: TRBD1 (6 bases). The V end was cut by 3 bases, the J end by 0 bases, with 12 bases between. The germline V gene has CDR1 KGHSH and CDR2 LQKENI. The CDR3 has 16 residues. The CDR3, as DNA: TGTGCCAGCTCACCCCGGGACACATCCTCTGGAAACACCATATATTTT. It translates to CASSPRDTSSGNTIYF.

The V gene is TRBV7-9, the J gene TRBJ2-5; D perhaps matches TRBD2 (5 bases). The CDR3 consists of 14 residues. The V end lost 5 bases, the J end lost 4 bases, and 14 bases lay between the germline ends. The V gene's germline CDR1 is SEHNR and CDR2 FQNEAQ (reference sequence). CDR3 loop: CASSPRGLLETQYF. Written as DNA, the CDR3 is TGTGCCAGCAGCCCTCGAGGGCTTCTAGAGACCCAGTACTTC.

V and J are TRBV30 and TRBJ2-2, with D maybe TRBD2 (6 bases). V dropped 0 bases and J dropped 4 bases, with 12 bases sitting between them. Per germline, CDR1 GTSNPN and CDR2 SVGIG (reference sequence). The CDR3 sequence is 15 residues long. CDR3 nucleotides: TGTGCCTGGAGTGTACGGAGGGGTTTCACCGGGGAGCTGTTTTTT. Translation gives CAWSVRRGFTGELFF.

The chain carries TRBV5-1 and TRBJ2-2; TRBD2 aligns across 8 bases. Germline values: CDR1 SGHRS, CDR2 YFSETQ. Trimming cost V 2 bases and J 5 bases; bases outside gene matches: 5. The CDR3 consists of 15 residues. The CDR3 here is CASSFAGGTTGELFF. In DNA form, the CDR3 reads TGCGCCAGCAGCTTCGCGGGAGGTACAACCGGGGAGCTGTTTTTT.

In DNA, the CDR3 is TGTGCCAGCTCATTCGAAATAAGGGGCGAGCAGTACTTC. This sequence encodes CASSFEIRGEQYF. The rearrangement joins TRBV18 to TRBJ2-7; maybe TRBD1 (5 bases). Trimming took 5 bases from V and 6 from J, leaving 14 bases between them. The CDR3 is 13 residues long. CDR1 and CDR2 (germline): KGHSH, LQKENI.